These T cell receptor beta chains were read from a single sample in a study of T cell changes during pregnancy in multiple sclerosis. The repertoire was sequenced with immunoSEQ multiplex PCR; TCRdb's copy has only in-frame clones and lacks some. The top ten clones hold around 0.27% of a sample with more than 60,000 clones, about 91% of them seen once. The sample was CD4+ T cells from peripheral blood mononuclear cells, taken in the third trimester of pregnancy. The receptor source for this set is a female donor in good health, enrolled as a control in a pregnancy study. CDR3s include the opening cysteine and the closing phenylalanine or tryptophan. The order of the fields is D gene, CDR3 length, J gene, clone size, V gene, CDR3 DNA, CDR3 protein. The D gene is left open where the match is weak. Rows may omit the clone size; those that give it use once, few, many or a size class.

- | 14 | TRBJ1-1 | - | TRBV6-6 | TGTGCCAGCAGTTACCGGGCCAACAGGATTGAAGCTTTCTTT | CASSYRANRIEAFF
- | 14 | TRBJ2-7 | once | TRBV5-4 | TGTGCCAGCAGCCCGTCGACAGTTACCTACGAGCAGTACTTC | CASSPSTVTYEQYF
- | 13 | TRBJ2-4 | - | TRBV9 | TGTGCCAGCAGCGTAAAGGAGGGTACTCAGTCGTACTTC | CASSVKEGTQSYF
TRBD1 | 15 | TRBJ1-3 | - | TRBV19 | TGTGCCAGTAAGATACAGGGGCTCTCTGGAAACACCATATATTTT | CASKIQGLSGNTIYF
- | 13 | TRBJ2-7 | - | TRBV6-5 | TGTGCCTCTACGCGGACAAGGGGCAACGAGCAGTACTTC | CASTRTRGNEQYF
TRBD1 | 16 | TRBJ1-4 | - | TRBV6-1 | TGTGCCAGCAGTGAAGTGGGACAGGGGAATAATGAAAAACTGTTTTTT | CASSEVGQGNNEKLFF
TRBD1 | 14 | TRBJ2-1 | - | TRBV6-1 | TGTGCCACCAAGGACAGGGGTTTAACAGGTGAGCAGTTCTTC | CATKDRGLTGEQFF
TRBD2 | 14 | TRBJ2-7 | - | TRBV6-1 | TGTGCCAGCAGCCGTAGCGGGGGGGCATACGAGCAGTACTTC | CASSRSGGAYEQYF
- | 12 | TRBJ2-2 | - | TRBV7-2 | TGTGCCAGCAGCTTAGATATCGGGGAGCTGTTTTTT | CASSLDIGELFF
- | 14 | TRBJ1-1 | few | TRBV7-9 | TGTGCCAGCAGCTCTCGGGAGGTTCGGACTGAAGCTTTCTTT | CASSSREVRTEAFF
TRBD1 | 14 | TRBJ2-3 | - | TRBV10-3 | TGTGCCATCACCGGGACAGGGTACACAGATACGCAGTATTTT | CAITGTGYTDTQYF
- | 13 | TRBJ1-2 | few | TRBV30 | TGTGCCTGGAGTCTGTACATATCCCATGGCTACACCTTC | CAWSLYISHGYTF
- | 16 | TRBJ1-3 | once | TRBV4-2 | TGTGCCAGCAGCCAAGAAGCTCGAGGATCTGGAAACACCATATATTTT | CASSQEARGSGNTIYF
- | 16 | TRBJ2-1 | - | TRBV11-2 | TGTGCCAGCAGCTTGTCACCCACAGGGTGGGGGAATGAGCAGTTCTTC | CASSLSPTGWGNEQFF
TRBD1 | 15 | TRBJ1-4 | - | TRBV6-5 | TGTGCCAGCAGCCCGAGGGACAGGGCGAATGAAAAACTGTTTTTT | CASSPRDRANEKLFF
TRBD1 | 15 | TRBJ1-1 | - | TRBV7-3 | TGTGCCAGCAGCAAGACAGGGGGCCCGGGCACTGAAGCTTTCTTT | CASSKTGGPGTEAFF
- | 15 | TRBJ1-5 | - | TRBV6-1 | TGTGCCAGCAGTGAAATGGGGGGTAACAATCAGCCCCAGCATTTT | CASSEMGGNNQPQHF
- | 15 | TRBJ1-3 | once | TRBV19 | TGTGCCAGTAGTATAAACGGTAACTCTGGAAACACCATATATTTT | CASSINGNSGNTIYF
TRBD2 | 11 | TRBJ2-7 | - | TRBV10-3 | TGTGCCATCAGGCGGGGGGATGAGCAGTACTTC | CAIRRGDEQYF
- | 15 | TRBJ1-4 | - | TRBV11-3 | TGTGCCAGCAGCGGGGGGGGCTTGTCTAATGAAAAACTGTTTTTT | CASSGGGLSNEKLFF
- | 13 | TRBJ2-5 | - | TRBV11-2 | TGTGCCAGCAGCTTAATCAGAAAAGAGACCCAGTACTTC | CASSLIRKETQYF
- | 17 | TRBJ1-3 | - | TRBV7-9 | TGTGCCAGCACCCCTGACAGGTTACCGTCTGGAGGAAACACCATATATTTT | CASTPDRLPSGGNTIYF
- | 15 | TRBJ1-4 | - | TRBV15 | TGTGCCACCAGCAGAGATCGAACAGGGTCAGAAAAACTGTTTTTT | CATSRDRTGSEKLFF
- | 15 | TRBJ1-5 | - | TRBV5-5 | TGTGCCAGCAGCTTGGCCCTGACAACCTATCAGCCCCAGCATTTT | CASSLALTTYQPQHF
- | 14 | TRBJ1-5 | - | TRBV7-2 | TGTGCCAGCAGCCAACAGGGCGGCAATCAGCCCCAGCATTTT | CASSQQGGNQPQHF
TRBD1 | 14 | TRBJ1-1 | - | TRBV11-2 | TGTGCCAGCAGCTTAGTCGTAGGACAGGAGGTAGCTTTCTTT | CASSLVVGQEVAFF
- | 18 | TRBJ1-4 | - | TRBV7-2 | TGTGCCAGCAGCTTGAACGGGGTGGATCAATCCTTTAATGAAAAACTGTTTTTT | CASSLNGVDQSFNEKLFF
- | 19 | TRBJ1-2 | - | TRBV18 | TGTGCCAGCTCACCGTTGCCTGGCCAGACAGCGGGCGGACCCTATGGCTACACCTTC | CASSPLPGQTAGGPYGYTF
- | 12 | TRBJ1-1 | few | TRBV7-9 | TGTGCCAGCAGCTTCTCAGGGGAAAGGGCTTTCTTT | CASSFSGERAFF
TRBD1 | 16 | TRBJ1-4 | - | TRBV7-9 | TGTGCCAGCAGCTTTACCTGGGGCAGGGGGAGTGAAAAACTGTTTTTT | CASSFTWGRGSEKLFF
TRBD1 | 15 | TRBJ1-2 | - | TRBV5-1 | TGCGCCAGCAGCTTTCGGACAGGAGCTAACTATGGCTACACCTTC | CASSFRTGANYGYTF
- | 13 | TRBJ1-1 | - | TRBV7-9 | TGTGCCAGCAGCTTAAAACAGGACACTGAAGCTTTCTTT | CASSLKQDTEAFF
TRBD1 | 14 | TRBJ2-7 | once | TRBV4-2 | TGTGCCAGCAGCCCCGGACAGGGGGCCTACGAGCAGTACTTC | CASSPGQGAYEQYF
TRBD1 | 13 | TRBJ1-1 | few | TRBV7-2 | TGTGCCAGCAAGGGGACAGGGGGCACTGAAGCTTTCTTT | CASKGTGGTEAFF
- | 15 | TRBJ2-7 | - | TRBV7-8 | TGTGCCAGCAGCCGCAATCGGACACTACCCTACGAGCAGTACTTC | CASSRNRTLPYEQYF
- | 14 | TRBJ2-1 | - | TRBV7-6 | TGTGCCAGCAGCTTACCCGACAGATACAATGAGCAGTTCTTC | CASSLPDRYNEQFF
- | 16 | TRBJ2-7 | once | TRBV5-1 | TGCGCCAGCAGCTTGGGGGGACACCCAGGGGACTACGAGCAGTACTTC | CASSLGGHPGDYEQYF
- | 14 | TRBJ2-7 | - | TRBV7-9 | TGTGCCAGCAGCTTCGGACAAAGAGTCGGCGAGCAGTACTTC | CASSFGQRVGEQYF
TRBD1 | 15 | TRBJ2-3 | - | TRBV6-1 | TGTGCCAGCAGTGATATACAGGGGGGCACAGATACGCAGTATTTT | CASSDIQGGTDTQYF
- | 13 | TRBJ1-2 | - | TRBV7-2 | TGTGCCAGCAGCTTATTTCGGACAGACGGCTACACCTTC | CASSLFRTDGYTF
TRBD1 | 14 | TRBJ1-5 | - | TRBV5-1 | TGCGCCAGCAGCTTGGGACAGGGGGACCAGCCCCAGCATTTT | CASSLGQGDQPQHF
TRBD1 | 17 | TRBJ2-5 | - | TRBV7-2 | TGTGCCAGCAGCTTACCCCGGGACAGGGCCCTACAAGAGACCCAGTACTTC | CASSLPRDRALQETQYF
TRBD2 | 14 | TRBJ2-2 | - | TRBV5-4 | TGTGCCAGCAGCAACAGCGGGGGGACCGGGGAGCTGTTTTTT | CASSNSGGTGELFF